These 15 T cell receptor beta chains originate from one sample sequenced in a study of blood T cell repertoires in COVID-19. Generated by immunoSEQ multiplex PCR, the TCRdb table keeps only in-frame clones and is missing some. The sample shows some 71,000 clones, 84% of them seen only once. The sample consisted of peripheral blood. The receptors come from a woman aged 45-65 years with acute or convalescent COVID-19.

The chain carries TRBV6-4 and TRBJ2-3; TRBD2 is a possible D gene (6 bases). CDR1 and CDR2 from the germline V gene are MRHNA and SNTAGT. This CDR3 region has 15 residues. Trimming removed 7 bases at V and 3 bases at J, with 17 bases between. The CDR3 sequence is CASMEGGPVTDTQYF. CDR3 sequence (DNA): TGTGCCAGCATGGAGGGAGGCCCAGTGACAGATACGCAGTATTTT.

This chain joins TRBV27 and TRBJ1-2; maybe TRBD1 (5 bases). CDR1 and CDR2 (germline): MNHEY, SMNVEV (reference sequence). Trimming cost V 3 bases and J 5 bases, with 22 bases left between them. The CDR3 is 17 residues long. The CDR3 nucleotides read TGTGCCAGCAGTTTTAAATCGAGAGAAGGGGCCTCGTATGGCTACACCTTC. Its translation: CASSFKSREGASYGYTF.

V usage is TRBV4-3 and J usage is TRBJ2-2, with D maybe TRBD2 (6 bases). Germline V gene sequence: CDR1 LGHNA, CDR2 YSLEER. Trimming shortened V by 3 bases and J by 2 bases, and 10 bases separated the two germline ends. The CDR3 consists of 15 residues. CDR3 nucleotide sequence: TGCGCCAGCAGCCAGTATAGCGGAAACACCGGGGAGCTGTTTTTT. Translating it yields CASSQYSGNTGELFF.

CDR3: CASSPTGDPEQFF. The CDR3 DNA sequence: TGTGCCAGCAGCCCCACAGGGGATCCTGAGCAGTTCTTC. The chain has TRBV14 and TRBJ2-1; 7 bases match TRBD1. This CDR3 is built from 13 residues. The J segment lost 9 bases and the V segment lost 4 bases, leaving 6 bases of the junction unmatched. Looked up from germline, CDR1 is SGHDN and CDR2 is FVKESK.

V gene TRBV5-1 combines with J gene TRBJ2-5; 7 positions agree with TRBD2. Germline V gene lookup returns CDR1 SGHRS and CDR2 YFSETQ. The junction had 2 bases not matched to a gene; V was cut back by 1 base and J by 5 bases. This CDR3 has 13 amino acids. Here the CDR3 reads CASSLTGRETQYF. The CDR3 DNA sequence: TGCGCCAGCAGCTTGACCGGGAGGGAGACCCAGTACTTC.

The genes are TRBV18 and TRBJ1-4, with D perhaps TRBD1 (6 bases). Germline assignment: CDR1 KGHSH and CDR2 LQKENI. The CDR3 covers 17 residues. Trimming removed 0 bases from V and 5 bases from J, with 16 bases in between. DNA of the CDR3: TGTGCCAGCTCACCACCGGGCATTACAGGGTTGAATGAAAAACTGTTTTTT. Protein sequence: CASSPPGITGLNEKLFF.

J is TRBJ2-1 and V is TRBV11-3; 7 nucleotides align to TRBD2. Germline V gives CDR1 SGHNT, CDR2 YENEEA. The V segment lost 1 base and the J segment 8 bases; nucleotides outside the gene matches: 11. The CDR3 contains 16 residues. DNA for the CDR3: TGTGCCAGCAGCTTAGGGCGGGGGATCCGCCGCGATGAGCAGTTCTTC. It encodes CASSLGRGIRRDEQFF.

The V call is TRBV2, the J call TRBJ1-1; D ambiguous. CDR1 and CDR2 (germline): SNHLY, FYNNEI. The CDR3 has 13 residues. The ends were cut back, 5 bases at V and 2 bases at J, with 9 bases in the middle. DNA of the CDR3: TGTGCCAGCAGTTTATATACTAACACTGAAGCTTTCTTT. It encodes CASSLYTNTEAFF.

The DNA of the CDR3 is TGTGCCAGCAGCTTAGATTCCAACACAGATACGCAGTATTTT. The encoded protein is CASSLDSNTDTQYF. The genes are TRBV11-2 and TRBJ2-3; D remains ambiguous. This CDR3 comprises 14 residues. Looked up from germline, CDR1 is SGHAT and CDR2 is FQNNGV. V was cut by 0 bases and J by 2 bases, with 6 bases left in between.

The chain is built from TRBV30 and TRBJ2-3, with a possible D match to TRBD2 (5 bases). Germline V CDR1 and CDR2: GTSNPN, SVGIG (reference sequence). The CDR3 length is 12 residues. Between the trimmed V and J ends, which lost 3 bases and 6 bases, there was a span of 10 bases. The CDR3 protein is CAWRPTSDTQYF. DNA for the CDR3: TGTGCCTGGAGGCCCACTAGTGATACGCAGTATTTT.

This chain links TRBV7-2 with TRBJ2-7; tentatively, D is TRBD2 (6 bases). Germline loops: CDR1 SGHTA, CDR2 FQGNSA. V was cut by 5 bases and J by 4 bases, with 12 bases left in between. The CDR3 is 13 residues long. For the CDR3, the DNA is TGTGCCAGCAGCGCGGGGACGAAATACGAGCAGTACTTC. Translated, it gives CASSAGTKYEQYF.

J is TRBJ2-7 and V is TRBV3-1 (or the pseudogene TRBV3-2); possible D gene TRBD2, 5 bases. Trimming shortened V by 0 bases and J by 7 bases, and 13 bases separated the two germline ends. The CDR3 loop spans 14 amino acids. Germline V gene lookup returns CDR1 LGHDT and CDR2 YNNKEL (reference sequence). DNA of the CDR3: TGTGCCAGCAGCCAAGATGGTCTAGCAATAGAGCAGTACTTC. It codes for CASSQDGLAIEQYF.

This clone was counted a few times. This chain connects TRBV24-1 to TRBJ2-3, with no clear D. Looked up from germline, CDR1 is KGHDR and CDR2 is SFDVKD. CDR3 size: 11 residues. Trimming cost V 7 bases and J 6 bases, with 7 bases left between them. This CDR3 reads CATRRGDTQYF. The CDR3 DNA sequence: TGTGCCACCAGGCGCGGCGATACGCAGTATTTT.

The chain combines TRBV19 with TRBJ1-2; D gene unclear. The germline V and J ends were trimmed by 5 bases and 2 bases, with 15 bases remaining between them. The CDR3 has 15 residues. Per germline, CDR1 LNHDA and CDR2 SQIVND (reference sequence). DNA for the CDR3: TGTGCCAGTAGTTCCAATGGGAGAAAGAACTATGGCTACACCTTC. Translating it yields CASSSNGRKNYGYTF. The whole variable domain, filled in from reference TRBV19 and TRBJ1-2, reads DGGITQSPKYLFRKEGQNVTLSCEQNLNHDAMYWYRQDPGQGLRLIYYSQIVNDFQKGDIAEGYSVSREKKESFPLTVTSAQKNPTAFYLCASSSNGRKNYGYTFGSGTRLTVV.

The chain is built from TRBV6-2 or TRBV6-3 and TRBJ2-1; 8 bases map to TRBD2. Germline V CDR1 and CDR2: MNHEY, SVGEGT. V lost 0 bases and J lost 1; bases outside the gene matches: 5. The CDR3 is 17 residues long. The CDR3 sequence is CASSYSPGLVSYNEQFF. Written as DNA, the CDR3 is TGTGCCAGCAGTTACTCTCCGGGACTAGTATCCTACAATGAGCAGTTCTTC.